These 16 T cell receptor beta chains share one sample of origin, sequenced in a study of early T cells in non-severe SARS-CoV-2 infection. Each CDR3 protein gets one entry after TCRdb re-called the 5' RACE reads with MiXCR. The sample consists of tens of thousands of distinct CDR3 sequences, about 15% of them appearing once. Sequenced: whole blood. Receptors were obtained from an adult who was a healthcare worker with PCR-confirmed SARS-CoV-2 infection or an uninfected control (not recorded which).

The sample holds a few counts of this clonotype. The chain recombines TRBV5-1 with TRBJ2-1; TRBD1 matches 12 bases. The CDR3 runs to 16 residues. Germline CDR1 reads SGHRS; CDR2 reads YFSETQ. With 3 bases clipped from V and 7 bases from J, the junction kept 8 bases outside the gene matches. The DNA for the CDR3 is TGCGCCAGCAGCTCACTACCGGGACAGGGGGCAAATGAGCAGTTCTTC. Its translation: CASSSLPGQGANEQFF.

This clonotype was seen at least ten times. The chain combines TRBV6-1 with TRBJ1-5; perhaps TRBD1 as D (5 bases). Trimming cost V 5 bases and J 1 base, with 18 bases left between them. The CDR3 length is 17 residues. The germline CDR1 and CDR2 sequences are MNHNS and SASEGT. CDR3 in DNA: TGTGCCAGCAGTCGGACGCGAACTAGGGGAAGCAATCAGCCCCAGCATTTT. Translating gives CASSRTRTRGSNQPQHF.

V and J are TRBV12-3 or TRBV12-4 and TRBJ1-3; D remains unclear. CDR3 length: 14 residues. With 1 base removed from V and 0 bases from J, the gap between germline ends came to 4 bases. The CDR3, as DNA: TGTGCCAGCAGTTTAGTAGTCTCTGGAAACACCATATATTTT. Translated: CASSLVVSGNTIYF.

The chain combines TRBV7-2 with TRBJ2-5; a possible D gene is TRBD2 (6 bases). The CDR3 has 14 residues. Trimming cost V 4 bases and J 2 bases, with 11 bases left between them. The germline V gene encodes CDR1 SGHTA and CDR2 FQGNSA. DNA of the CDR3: TGTGCCAGCAGCTCGGGGGTCGCACAAGAGACCCAGTACTTC. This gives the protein CASSSGVAQETQYF.

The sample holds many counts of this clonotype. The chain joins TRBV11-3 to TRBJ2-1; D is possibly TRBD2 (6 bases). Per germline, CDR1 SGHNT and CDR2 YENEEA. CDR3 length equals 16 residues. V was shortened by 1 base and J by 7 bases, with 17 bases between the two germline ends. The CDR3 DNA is TGTGCCAGCAGCTTAGTCGGTAGCGGTGACGGAAATGAGCAGTTCTTC. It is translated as CASSLVGSGDGNEQFF.

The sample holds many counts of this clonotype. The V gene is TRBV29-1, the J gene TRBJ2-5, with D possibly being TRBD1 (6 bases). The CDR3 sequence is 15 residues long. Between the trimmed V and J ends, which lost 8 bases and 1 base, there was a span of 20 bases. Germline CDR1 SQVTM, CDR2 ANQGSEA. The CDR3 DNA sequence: TGCAGCTCCTGGACCTGGACAGTCCTCCAAGAGACCCAGTACTTC. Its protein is CSSWTWTVLQETQYF.

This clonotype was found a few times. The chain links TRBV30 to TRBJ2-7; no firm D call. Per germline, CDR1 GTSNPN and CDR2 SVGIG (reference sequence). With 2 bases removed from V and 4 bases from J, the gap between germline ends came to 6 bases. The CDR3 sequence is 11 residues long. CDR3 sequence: CAWSPRYEQYF. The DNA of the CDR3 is TGTGCCTGGAGTCCTCGATACGAGCAGTACTTC.

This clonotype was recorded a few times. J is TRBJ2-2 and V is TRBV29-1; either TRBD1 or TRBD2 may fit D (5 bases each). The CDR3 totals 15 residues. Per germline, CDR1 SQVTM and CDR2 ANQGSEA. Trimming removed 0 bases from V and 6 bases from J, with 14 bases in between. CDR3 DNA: TGCAGCGTTGAAGAACTGGCGATGGGGGCCGGGGAGCTGTTTTTT. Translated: CSVEELAMGAGELFF.

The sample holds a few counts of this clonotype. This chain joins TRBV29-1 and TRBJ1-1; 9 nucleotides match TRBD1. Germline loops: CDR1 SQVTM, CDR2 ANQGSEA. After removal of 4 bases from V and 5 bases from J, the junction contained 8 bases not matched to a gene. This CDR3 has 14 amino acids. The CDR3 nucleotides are TGCAGCGTTGCAAGGGACAGGGTCTTTACTGAAGCTTTCTTT. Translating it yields CSVARDRVFTEAFF.

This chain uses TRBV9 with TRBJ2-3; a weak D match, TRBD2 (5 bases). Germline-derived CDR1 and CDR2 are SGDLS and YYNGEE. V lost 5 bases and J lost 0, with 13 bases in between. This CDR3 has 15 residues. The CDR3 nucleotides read TGTGCCAGCAGGATGGTGGACTCTAGCACAGATACGCAGTATTTT. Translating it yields CASRMVDSSTDTQYF.

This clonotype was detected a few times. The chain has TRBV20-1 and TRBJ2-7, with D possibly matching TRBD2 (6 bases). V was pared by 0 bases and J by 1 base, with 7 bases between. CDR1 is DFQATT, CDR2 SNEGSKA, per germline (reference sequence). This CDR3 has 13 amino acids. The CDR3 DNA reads TGCAGTGCTAGAGATGGGACTTCCTACGAGCAGTACTTC. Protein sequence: CSARDGTSYEQYF.

The CDR3 spells CASSQDRYYEQYF. The CDR3 DNA follows: TGTGCCAGCAGCCAAGACAGGTACTACGAGCAGTACTTC. V is TRBV3-1 and J is TRBJ2-7; no firm D call. This CDR3 comprises 13 residues. The germline gives CDR1 LGHDT, CDR2 YNNKEL (reference sequence). V was cut by 0 bases and J by 3 bases, with 6 bases left in between.

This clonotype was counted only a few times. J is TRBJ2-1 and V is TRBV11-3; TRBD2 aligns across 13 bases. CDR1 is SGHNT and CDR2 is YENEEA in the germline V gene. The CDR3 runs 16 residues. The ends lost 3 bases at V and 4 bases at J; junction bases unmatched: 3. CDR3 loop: CASSLGTSGVYNEQFF. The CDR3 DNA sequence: TGTGCCAGCAGCTTGGGGACTAGCGGGGTTTACAATGAGCAGTTCTTC.

The CDR3 here is CASSLEGANEQYF. CDR3 sequence (DNA): TGTGCCAGCAGCTTAGAGGGAGCCAACGAGCAGTACTTC. V is TRBV7-9 and J is TRBJ2-7; TRBD2 is a possible D gene (5 bases). V was trimmed by 1 base and J by 5 bases, leaving 9 bases between them. The CDR3 is made up of 13 amino acids. Per the germline V gene, CDR1 is SEHNR and CDR2 is FQNEAQ (reference sequence).

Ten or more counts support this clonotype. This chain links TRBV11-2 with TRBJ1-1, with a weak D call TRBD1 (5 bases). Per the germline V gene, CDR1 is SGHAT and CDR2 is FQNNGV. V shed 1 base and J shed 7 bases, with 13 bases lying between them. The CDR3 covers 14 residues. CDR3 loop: CASSLVRGRGEAFF. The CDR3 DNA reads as TGTGCCAGCAGCTTAGTACGGGGGAGGGGTGAAGCTTTCTTT. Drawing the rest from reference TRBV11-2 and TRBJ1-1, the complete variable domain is EAGVAQSPRYKIIEKRQSVAFWCNPISGHATLYWYQQILGQGPKLLIQFQNNGVVDDSQLPKDRFSAERLKGVDSTLKIQPAKLEDSAVYLCASSLVRGRGEAFFGQGTRLTVV.

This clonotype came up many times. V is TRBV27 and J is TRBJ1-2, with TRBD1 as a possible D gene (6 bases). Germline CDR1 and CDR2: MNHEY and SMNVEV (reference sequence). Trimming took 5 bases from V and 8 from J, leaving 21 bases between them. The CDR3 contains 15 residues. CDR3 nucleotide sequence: TGTGCCAGCAGTATAGGGATCGGGACACCTCTAGGCTACACCTTC. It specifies CASSIGIGTPLGYTF.